A single sample gave rise to the 2 T cell receptor beta chains below, sequenced in a study of shared clonotypes between healthy human individuals. Only in-frame clones appear in the TCRdb table, and some are missing; sequencing was by immunoSEQ multiplex PCR. The data hold under 150,000 clones, with around 71% observed a single time. The sample consisted of memory CD8+ T cells sorted from blood. Sample subset: CD45RO+ cells pooled with CCR7-negative TemRA cells. Receptors were obtained from a woman aged 25 to 39 in good health.

This clone was seen only once. The V gene is TRBV4-1, the J gene TRBJ2-7, with no clear D. Germline CDR1 MGHRA, CDR2 YSYEKL. CDR3 size: 14 residues. V lost 1 base and J 6 bases, leaving 13 bases between the germline ends. The CDR3 sequence is CASSQGWASGEQYF. CDR3 nucleotide sequence: TGCGCCAGCAGCCAAGGCTGGGCCTCCGGCGAGCAGTACTTC.

This chain connects TRBV6-1 to TRBJ2-1; D possibly corresponds to TRBD2 (5 bases). The germline CDR1 and CDR2 sequences are MNHNS and SASEGT. V was cut by 6 bases and J by 14 bases, with 14 bases left in between. CDR3 length: 11 amino acids. CDR3: CASSELGAEFF. CDR3 DNA: TGTGCCAGCAGCGAACTGGGAGCTGAGTTCTTC.